This T cell receptor (beta chain) was captured in a study of T cells in localized non-small cell lung cancer. Study-wide findings and caveats: Among the top 100 tumor clones, a median approximately 55 appeared in adjacent lung. The tumor had only one region sequenced, so heterogeneity remains possible. The greatest T cell clonality was found in uninvolved adjacent lung (higher than in tumor).

Here immunoSEQ multiplex PCR was the method, and the copy in TCRdb shows in-frame clones only, minus some. This table has under 3,500 clones, around 25% appearing once. V lost 4 bases to trimming and J lost 1 base, with 13 bases between them. The CDR3 runs to 15 residues. Germline V gives CDR1 MGHDK, CDR2 SYGVNS. A note on this clone: Its antigen is as yet unknown.

This specimen consisted of lung tumor tissue, obtained before any cancer treatment. The chain is built from TRBV25-1 and TRBJ1-1; D is unresolved. The sequence came from a male donor older than 55 with stage II lung adenocarcinoma. Here the CDR3 DNA reads TGTGCCAGCAGTGCACGTGGGGTAGCGAACACTGAAGCTTTCTTT. It translates to CASSARGVANTEAFF.